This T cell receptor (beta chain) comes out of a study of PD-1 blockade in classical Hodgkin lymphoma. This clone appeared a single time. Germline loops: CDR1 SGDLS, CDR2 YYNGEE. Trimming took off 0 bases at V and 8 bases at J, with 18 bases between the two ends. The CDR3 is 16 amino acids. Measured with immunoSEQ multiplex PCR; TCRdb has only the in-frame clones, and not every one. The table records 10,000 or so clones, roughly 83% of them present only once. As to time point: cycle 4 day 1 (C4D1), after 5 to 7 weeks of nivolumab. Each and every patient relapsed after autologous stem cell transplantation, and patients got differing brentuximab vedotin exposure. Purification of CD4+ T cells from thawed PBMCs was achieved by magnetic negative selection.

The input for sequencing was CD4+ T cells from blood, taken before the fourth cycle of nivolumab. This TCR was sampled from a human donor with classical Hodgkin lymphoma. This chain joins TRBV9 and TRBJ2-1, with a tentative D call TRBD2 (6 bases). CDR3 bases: TGTGCCAGCAGCGTAGGGGCTAGCGCAACGCCCGATGAGCAGTTCTTC. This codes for CASSVGASATPDEQFF.